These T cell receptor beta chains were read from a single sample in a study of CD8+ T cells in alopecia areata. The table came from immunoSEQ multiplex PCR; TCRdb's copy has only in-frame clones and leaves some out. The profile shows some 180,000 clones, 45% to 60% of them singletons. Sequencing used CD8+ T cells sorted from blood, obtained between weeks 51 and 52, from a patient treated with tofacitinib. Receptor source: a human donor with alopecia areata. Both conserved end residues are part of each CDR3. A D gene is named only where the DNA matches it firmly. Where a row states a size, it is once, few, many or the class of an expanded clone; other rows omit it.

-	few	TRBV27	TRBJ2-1	TGTGCCAGCAGGATAGGGGGTGGGAACAATGAGCAGTTCTTC	CASRIGGGNNEQFF
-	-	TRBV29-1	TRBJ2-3	TGCAGCGTTGAAGGCGGCAGGGGCACAGATACGCAGTATTTT	CSVEGGRGTDTQYF
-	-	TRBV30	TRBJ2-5	TGTGCCTGGAGTGGGCCGGCCGGAGAGACCCAGTACTTC	CAWSGPAGETQYF
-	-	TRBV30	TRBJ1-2	TGTGCCTGGAGTGTTGACAGGCAGGAGGGCTACACCTTC	CAWSVDRQEGYTF
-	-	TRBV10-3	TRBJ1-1	TGTGCCATCAGTGAGAGGAGCAGGGTAGGGGAAGCTTTCTTT	CAISERSRVGEAFF
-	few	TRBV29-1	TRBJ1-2	TGCAGCGCTTACTCAACAGCAACCTATGGCTACACCTTC	CSAYSTATYGYTF
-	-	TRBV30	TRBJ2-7	TGTGCCTGGAGTGTCGGCAGTTCCTACGAGCAGTACTTC	CAWSVGSSYEQYF
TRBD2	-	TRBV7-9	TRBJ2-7	TGTGCCAGCAGCTTAGTCCCTAGCGGGGGGTCCCACGAGCAGTACTTC	CASSLVPSGGSHEQYF
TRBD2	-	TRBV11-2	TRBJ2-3	TGTGCCAGCAGCTTAGTCGGGGGGAGCACAGATACGCAGTATTTT	CASSLVGGSTDTQYF
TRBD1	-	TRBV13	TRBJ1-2	TGTGCCAGCAGCGTGACACAGGGGCTAGGGTATGGCTACACCTTC	CASSVTQGLGYGYTF
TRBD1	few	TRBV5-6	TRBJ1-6	TGTGCCAGCAGCTTGGGAGAGTTGGGACAGGGCTATAATTCACCCCTCCACTTT	CASSLGELGQGYNSPLHF
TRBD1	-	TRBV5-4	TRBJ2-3	TGTGCCAGCAGCTCCTGGGGTACAGGGGCGGATACGCAGTATTTT	CASSSWGTGADTQYF
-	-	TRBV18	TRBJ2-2	TGTGCCAGCTCCCCGACAAGGGCGAACACCGGGGAGCTGTTTTTT	CASSPTRANTGELFF
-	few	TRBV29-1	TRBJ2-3	TGCAGCGTTGATGACCCACTCGGGTGGGTGGGTTTT	CSVDDPLGWVGF
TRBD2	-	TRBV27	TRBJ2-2	TGTGCCAGCCGGACTAGCGGGGAACCTTCTCGGGAGCTGTTTTTT	CASRTSGEPSRELFF
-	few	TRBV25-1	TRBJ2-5	TGTGCCAGCAGTGAATATTGGCTGGAGACCCAGTACTTC	CASSEYWLETQYF
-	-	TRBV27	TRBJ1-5	TGTGCCAGCAGTTTATCATCAGGGTATCAGCCCCAGCATTTT	CASSLSSGYQPQHF
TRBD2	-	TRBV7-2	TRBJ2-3	TGTGCCAGCAGCTTAGGTGGACTAGCGGGGGGAAATACGCAGTATTTT	CASSLGGLAGGNTQYF
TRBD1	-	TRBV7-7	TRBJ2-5	TGTGCTAGCAGCTACGGGACAGGCGACTTGGGGACCCAGTACTTC	CASSYGTGDLGTQYF
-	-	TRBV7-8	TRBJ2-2	TGTGCCAGCAGCCCAGAGGGACCGGCGAACACCGGGGAGCTGTTTTTT	CASSPEGPANTGELFF
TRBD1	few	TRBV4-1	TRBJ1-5	TGCGCCAGCAGCCCTACCGGGACAGGCAATCAGCCCCAGCATTTT	CASSPTGTGNQPQHF
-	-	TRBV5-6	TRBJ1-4	TGTGCCAGCAGCACCCCGACAGCTACAACGACTAATGAAAAACTGTTTTTT	CASSTPTATTTNEKLFF